Presented here are 14 T cell receptor beta chains from one specimen sequenced in a study of OX40 agonist ivuxolimab in advanced cancers. TCRdb's copy holds only in-frame clones and misses some; the assay was immunoSEQ multiplex PCR. The table records 55,000 to 70,000 clones, about 85% of them present only once. The specimen was CD4+ or CD8+ T cells sorted from blood, collected in a trial of the OX40 agonist ivuxolimab. The receptors originated from an adult with an advanced solid tumor such as melanoma, head and neck, liver or kidney cancer.

This clone was recorded once. The gene calls are TRBV7-9 and TRBJ2-5; D not resolved. Germline values: CDR1 SEHNR, CDR2 FQNEAQ (reference sequence). V was cut by 1 base and J by 5 bases, with 5 bases left in between. The CDR3 spans 12 residues. The CDR3 protein is CASSLGRETQYF. CDR3 coding DNA: TGTGCCAGCAGCTTAGGTCGCGAGACCCAGTACTTC.

The V call is TRBV2, the J call TRBJ2-1, with 8 bases lining up with TRBD2. With 2 bases clipped from V and 0 bases from J, the junction kept 6 bases outside the gene matches. The CDR3 loop spans 17 amino acids. Germline CDR1 SNHLY, CDR2 FYNNEI. CDR3 amino acids: CASSEQIAGSSYNEQFF. Here the CDR3 DNA reads TGTGCCAGCAGTGAACAGATAGCGGGGAGCTCCTACAATGAGCAGTTCTTC.

This chain connects TRBV7-3 to TRBJ2-6; possible D gene TRBD1, 6 bases. In germline, CDR1 is SGHTA, CDR2 FQGTGA. V was trimmed by 5 bases and J by 4 bases, leaving 12 bases between them. This CDR3 is 15 amino acids long. The CDR3 region is CASSVTGSGANVLTF. As DNA, the CDR3 is TGTGCCAGCAGCGTCACAGGGAGCGGGGCCAACGTCCTGACTTTC.

The chain couples TRBV11-2 to TRBJ2-7, with no clear D. Germline assignment: CDR1 SGHAT and CDR2 FQNNGV. This CDR3 spans 16 amino acids. V lost 5 bases to trimming and J lost 0 bases, with 17 bases between them. The CDR3 loop is CASSQVRSPNSYEQYF. The CDR3 bases are TGTGCCAGCAGCCAGGTTAGAAGCCCGAACTCCTACGAGCAGTACTTC.

This clone turned up a few times. The chain links TRBV4-1 to TRBJ2-7; unclear D gene. CDR3 length: 13 amino acids. CDR1 and CDR2 from the germline V gene are MGHRA and YSYEKL. The V and J ends lost 2 bases and 3 bases respectively, with 8 bases between them. The DNA of the CDR3 is TGCGCCAGCAGCCAACAACTTGGCTACGAGCAGTACTTC. Translation gives CASSQQLGYEQYF.

The chain is built from TRBV18 and TRBJ1-1, with no clear D. The ends were cut back, 6 bases at V and 3 bases at J, with 11 bases in the middle. CDR3 length: 13 residues. Germline values: CDR1 KGHSH, CDR2 LQKENI. CDR3 loop: CASSHDGDTEAFF. The CDR3 region has the DNA TGTGCCAGCTCTCACGACGGGGACACTGAAGCTTTCTTT.

In this sample, this clone turned up a few times. The junction departs from germline at one end; a sequencing error may be responsible. This chain uses TRBV18 with TRBJ1-1, with unresolved D. The germline gives CDR1 KGHSH, CDR2 LQKENI. The CDR3 consists of 12 residues. The chain's CDR3 is CASSPFNSEAFF. CDR3 DNA: TGTGCCAGCTCACCGTTCAACAGTGAAGCTTTCTTT.

The CDR3 DNA reads TGTGCCAGTAGTATAGGCGCTCCGGGACAGGGGGTTCACGAGCAGTACTTC. Translated: CASSIGAPGQGVHEQYF. The chain joins TRBV19 to TRBJ2-5, with TRBD1 identical over 11 bases. The closer fit of TRBJ2-7 to the DNA end suggests the J call may be wrong. The CDR3 runs to 17 residues. Germline assignment: CDR1 LNHDA and CDR2 SQIVND (reference sequence).

A few counts support this clone. V is TRBV28 and J is TRBJ1-5; D is unresolved. The germline V gene encodes CDR1 MDHEN and CDR2 SYDVKM. Between the trimmed V and J ends, which lost 8 bases and 4 bases, there was a span of 9 bases. The CDR3 sequence is 12 residues long. For the CDR3, the DNA is TGTGCCAGCGCGGACGGTAATCAGCCCCAGCATTTT. Amino acids: CASADGNQPQHF.

The rearrangement links TRBV30 to TRBJ2-1; D ambiguous. The length of the CDR3 is 15 residues. Germline loops: CDR1 GTSNPN, CDR2 SVGIG (reference sequence). CDR3 in amino acids: CALNSRSASYNEQFF. The CDR3, as DNA: TGTGCACTGAATTCGCGGTCGGCCTCCTACAATGAGCAGTTCTTC. Full variable domain (rest looked up from reference TRBV30 and TRBJ2-1): SQTIHQWPATLVQPVGSPLSLECTVEGTSNPNLYWYRQAAGRGLQLLFYSVGIGQISSEVPQNLSASRPQDRQFILSSKKLLLSDSGFYLCALNSRSASYNEQFFGPGTRLTVL.

CDR3 bases: TGTGCCAGCAGTCGGGACTCCTTAATCACCATATATTTT. Translating it yields CASSRDSLITIYF. The rearrangement links TRBV28 to TRBJ1-3; tentative D call: TRBD1 (5 bases). Trimming removed 5 bases from V and 9 bases from J, with 14 bases in between. Germline V gene lookup returns CDR1 MDHEN and CDR2 SYDVKM. The CDR3 runs to 13 residues.

Regarding this clone: The sample carries other DNA sequences with the same CDR3. V is TRBV11-2 and J is TRBJ2-3; a possible D gene is TRBD1 (5 bases). The CDR3 is made up of 12 amino acids. Germline assignment: CDR1 SGHAT and CDR2 FQNNGV. Trimming pared 5 bases from V and 4 bases from J, leaving 7 bases between. The CDR3 reads CASSLGADTQYF. DNA of the CDR3: TGTGCCAGCAGCCTAGGGGCAGATACGCAGTATTTT.

The table lists this clone with a few counts. This chain connects TRBV28 to TRBJ1-2, with D possibly matching TRBD1 (5 bases). V shed 8 bases and J shed 7 bases, with 17 bases lying between them. The CDR3 has 13 amino acids. The V gene's germline CDR1 is MDHEN and CDR2 SYDVKM. The CDR3 nucleotides read TGTGCCAGCCGTACCGGGGCCTTGCGTGGCTACACCTTC. It translates to CASRTGALRGYTF.

The V gene is TRBV5-4, the J gene TRBJ1-1; D is undetermined. This CDR3 comprises 13 residues. The ends were cut back, 3 bases at V and 4 bases at J, with 10 bases in the middle. Germline CDR1 is SGHNT and CDR2 is YYREEE (reference sequence). This CDR3 is CASSSFGSTEAFF. The CDR3 bases are TGTGCCAGCAGCTCGTTCGGGTCCACTGAAGCTTTCTTT. The full variable domain, its missing parts supplied by reference TRBV5-4 and TRBJ1-1, is ETGVTQSPTHLIKTRGQQVTLRCSSQSGHNTVSWYQQALGQGPQFIFQYYREEENGRGNFPPRFSGLQFPNYSSELNVNALELDDSALYLCASSSFGSTEAFFGQGTRLTVV.